Listed here is a single T cell receptor beta chain. Its antigen specificity is not known. No per-base quality is available; no much larger clone lies one base away. What this sample's time point label stands for: baseline before first vaccination. The vaccinee samples were drawn from two UK trials, COV001 and COV002, one of which was a single-blind randomized controlled phase 2/3 trial testing AZD1222 (ChAdOx1 nCoV-19) in healthy adults. Trial participant PBMC samples were collected at day 0 and day 28 after the second dose for TCRbeta chain sequencing. The CDR3 regions of human TCRbeta chains were analyzed by immunosequencing. In the authors' own workflow: Repertoire TCRs were checked for matches against a reference library of SARS-CoV-2-specific TCRs that had been generated using the MIRA antigen-specificity platform. Breadth was defined as the fraction of unique TCRs that were SARS-CoV-2-associated, and depth was defined as the fraction of total T cells that were SARS-CoV-2-associated. Using the MIRA data, each spike-specific TCR was mapped to the spike region that the TCR reacts to and placed in a CD4 or CD8 class. Log10-transformed breadth and depth values were compared by one-way ANOVA with Sidak's multiple comparisons tests. Here the immuneACCESS table is served through TCRdb, limited to in-frame sequences with V and J called. Missing clones are a known gap in these copies; in checked studies unresolved V genes cover under half, and the rest lacks a known reason. V, J and clone size are taken as reported in that table, and D and trimming were inferred from the DNA itself. The sample table shows more than 100,000 clones, and roughly nine tenths are seen once. The ten largest clones take up about 4.5% of the sample.

The CDR3 numbers 14 residues from cysteine through phenylalanine. Of all the DNA, just the CDR3 is kept, 42 bases in frame from base 1. Trimming removed 2 bases from V and 6 bases from J; the gene matches leave 4 bases unexplained. According to the germline V gene, CDR1 reads KGHSH and CDR2 reads LQKENI. The data were obtained in a study of T cell responses to AZD1222 COVID-19 vaccine (dated by TCRdb to the early 2020s). Turning to the overall study: AZD1222 recipients with second doses at about 4 weeks or about 12 weeks were pooled, because spike-specific TCR depth and breadth did not differ between schedules. A total of 233 trial participants underwent TCR sequencing, of whom some 210 received two doses of AZD1222 and about 25 received two doses of the MenACWY control vaccine. Trial participants were enrolled into age subgroups of 18-55, 56-69 and 70-plus years, which contained roughly 150, 30 and 60 TCR-sequenced participants, respectively.

The paper's findings and limits, for the study overall: Only a handful of AZD1222 recipients were SARS-CoV-2 seropositive at baseline, limiting conclusions about previously exposed vaccinees. Reportedly, almost half of the unique spike-specific TCRs recognized epitopes lying outside the regions that are mutated in the B.1.351 and B.1.1.7 variants. In the small 56-69-year group, the increase in depth fell short of significance, most likely because of low power. Because no samples from the day 14 peak response were available, repertoires could be characterized only after the peak T cell response. Participants were mostly white British, with more females than males. The authors suggested clonal diversity may have been underestimated. The whole spike protein was spanned by vaccine-associated CD4 TCRs, and dominant responses were seen in regions 160-218 and 743-854. After two AZD1222 doses, spike-specific TCR breadth and depth were significantly higher than at day 0 and than in MenACWY recipients.

The chain is encoded by TRBV18 joined to TRBJ1-5; 7 bases in the middle match TRBD1. The specimen was peripheral blood, collected on day 0 of AZD1222 vaccination. This clonotype was sampled from an adult in good health. The CDR3 protein: CASSPGTDRQPQHF. The sequence in DNA is TGTGCCAGCTCACCAGGGACAGACCGTCAGCCCCAGCATTTT.